This TCR beta chain was obtained from a study of T cells in Graves' hyperthyroidism and ophthalmopathy. The CDR3 regions of TCR beta were amplified from RNA transcripts. TCR CDR3 underwent first-round RT-PCR with the HTBI primer set. Via MiXCR, TCRdb re-called the multiplex PCR reads, giving one row per CDR3 protein. Of about 720,000 distinct CDR3 sequences in the sample, over 15% are singletons; the top ten hold over 7.5%. Per germline, CDR1 DFQATT and CDR2 SNEGSKA (reference sequence). The CDR3 loop spans 12 amino acids. The V gene lost 0 bases and the J gene lost 5 bases, with 5 bases spanning the gap. A few counts support this clonotype. Its antigen is unidentified. Diagnosing involved the use of clinical symptoms, serum thyroxine and TRAb, thyroid ultrasound and orbital computed tomography. Study-wide results and limits: Most thyroid clonotypes that were expanded above 0.001 also turned up in blood.

This chain joins TRBV20-1 and TRBJ1-3; unclear D gene. Sequencing was done on a sample of blood. The clonotype comes from a man younger than 35 with Graves' hyperthyroidism. The CDR3 nucleotides read TGCAGTGCTAGAGATGCCAGAAACACCATATATTTT. It encodes CSARDARNTIYF.